The entry below describes one T cell receptor (beta chain). No cognate antigen has been identified for it. Base qualities are not recorded, but no much larger clone differs from it by a single base. The cohort comprised fewer than 700 healthy bone marrow donors. Cohort members were all nominally healthy when sampled, although unrecorded immune exposures were likely present. The donor was CMV seropositive and was included in the group of 270 or so seropositive cohort members. A peripheral blood sample was collected from each donor, and TCR beta sequencing was performed on peripheral blood mononuclear cells. Genomic DNA extraction from the blood cell samples was performed with the Qiagen DNeasy Blood Extraction Kit. This sample is drawn from a study of cytomegalovirus exposure and HLA in healthy donors listed by TCRdb under 2017. At the level of the whole study: According to an earlier analysis of 587 of the donors, some 180 million T cells yielded 117 million unique TCR beta sequences and 276 Gb of sequence data. Approximately 310 gigabases of sequencing data and approximately 84 million unique TCR sequences were included in an early release covering about 620 HLA-typed donors. The genetic ancestry cluster associated with self-reported Caucasian donors included 81% of the roughly 400 genotyped donors. The study aimed to test whether signatures of past pathogen exposure could be identified by cataloging public T cell receptors. The study used immunosequencing to profile the T cell repertoires of 600 to 850 subjects and linked those repertoires to cytomegalovirus serostatus. Along with the roughly 700-subject first cohort, a separate validation cohort of 120 different subjects was used. The study combined high-throughput TCR immunosequencing, statistical association of individual TCRs with disease status, and machine learning to predict cytomegalovirus infection status. In a later analysis, previously published TCR beta repertoires from 550 to 750 donors were re-analyzed and high-resolution HLA genotyping was added so that TCR occurrence patterns could be studied. Rather than drawing on any new phenotypic data, the later analysis identified candidate immune exposures from TCR beta sequences and the way those sequences occurred across donors. An earlier analysis of roughly 580 of the donors used high-throughput TCR beta sequencing to judge whether each TCR beta V gene segment behaved as functional or pseudogenic. Alongside the repertoire data, information on donor age, sex, ethnicity and CMV serostatus was compiled. In a later genetic analysis, genome-wide SNP genotypes for about 65% of the 666 donors were used, and that subset was treated as a discovery cohort. Every discovery cohort repertoire had been produced on one sequencing platform. Both class I and class II loci were covered by HLA typing, at four-digit resolution. Typing coverage varied by locus: 629-630 donors for A, B, C, DRB1 and DQB1; 522 for DQA1; about 600 for DPA1; roughly 450 for DPB1. Because of strong linkage in the cohort, roughly five DR-DQ haplotypes were treated as single units for association and clustering. On average, roughly 250,000 unique TCR beta nucleotide sequences were sequenced per donor among 350 to 400 genotyped donors of the cohort, with roughly 18% of those sequences being non-productive. Overall study outcomes, separate from this receptor: A further reported finding was that TCR beta sequences accurately predicted the HLA-A and HLA-B alleles for most subjects in the first cohort. The authors suggested that the approach could potentially be extended to other disease states and immunological phenotypes. Broadly in line with IMGT annotations, most TCR beta V segments showed up in productive rearrangements about 87% or about 30% of the time in an earlier analysis of about 500 of the donors. Because counts were too low, roughly 17 rarely observed V segments, including chromosome 9 orphons, were left out of the earlier analysis of 587 of the donors. According to a later analysis, most CMV-associated TCR beta chains appeared to be HLA-restricted, and the HLA associations seemed to be driven largely by CMV exposure. When HLA alleles, especially DR and DQ, strongly co-occurred, attributing TCR associations to individual alleles was difficult. The study listed approximately 160 TCR beta chains as associated with cytomegalovirus. Three of the identified cytomegalovirus-associated TCR beta chains were confirmed in vitro to be specific for cytomegalovirus antigens. Some IMGT-functional V segments, including TRBV6-2 and TRBV6-3, could not be told apart with the 87-base-pair reads, so those segments were excluded. In a later analysis, the rate of TCR association differed among HLA loci, with DRB1 alleles having the most associated TCRs and HLA-C alleles having the fewest. Specific HLA alleles were associated with around 18,000 TCR beta sequences at a false discovery rate of 0.05 in a later analysis. The only immune exposure information available for the cohort was CMV serostatus. A later analysis reported that several top co-occurrence clusters appeared linked to parvovirus B19, influenza, CMV and Epstein-Barr virus. In a later analysis, HLA-associated TCR beta chains showed more clonal expansion and lower generation probabilities than non-associated chains that were equally common. Across donors, most TCR sequences were observed very rarely, whereas some public TCRs were present in many individuals. Because HLA typing was missing for some donors at each locus, association tests included only the typed subset. The classifier was reported to diagnose cytomegalovirus status with high specificity and sensitivity in both the original and validation cohorts. Correlated functional status among segregating V segments might be attributable to linkage disequilibrium, but an unknown experimental factor could not be ruled out. Roughly uniform sequencing depth across donors was assumed in presence/absence analyses, although this assumption may not hold. In a later genetic analysis, fewer N-insertions in productive TCRs were reported among donors in an Asian-associated ancestry cluster than the approximately 670-donor mean. A cluster of highly shared sequence variants was judged likely to be a technical artifact of the sequencing pipeline. This cohort had only TCR beta chains sequenced, and the lack of alpha or paired-chain data limited which features could be detected. An association between a missense DCLRE1C variant and V-gene and J-gene trimming of TCR beta chains was found in a later genetic analysis and replicated in an independent cohort.

Reading from cysteine to phenylalanine, the CDR3 counts 13 amino acids. Only the CDR3 part of the read is kept: 39 bases, read in frame from the first base. Taken from the germline V gene, the CDR1 and CDR2 loops are KGHSH and LQKENI. V is cut by 4 bases and J by 1 base, and the space between the germline ends is 7 bases. The library was generated by the immunoSEQ multiplex PCR assay. For the multiplex PCR, a mixture combining 60 forward primers for TCR Vbeta segments and 13 reverse primers for TCR Jbeta segments was used. Amplification of the CDR3 region of rearranged TCR beta genes was performed with a multiplex PCR assay on genomic DNA. The Illumina HiSeq System was used to sequence the amplified TCR beta libraries as 87-base-pair reads. Regarding the original processing steps: A later analysis tallied tens of millions of unique TCR beta chains across the 550 to 850 repertoires, and some 12 million of those chains were shared by two or more donors. A nearest-neighbor algorithm error-corrected the raw reads and collapsed the reads into unique sequences, merging closely related sequences to remove PCR and sequencing errors. To assign V, D and J gene segments, CDR3 sequences were aligned to IMGT reference sequences. For a sequence to be retained, a match of at least six nucleotides was required to both a V gene segment and a J gene segment. A rearrangement counted as productive if the CDR3 had no stop codons and remained in frame with V and J, and every other rearrangement counted as non-productive. Following IMGT convention, CDR3 was defined as the stretch from the second conserved V-encoded cysteine up to the conserved J-encoded phenylalanine. Sequences without an unambiguous match to a single V gene segment were excluded from the earlier analysis of several hundred of the donors. An earlier analysis of some 610 of the donors called V segments functional above 56.7% productive rearrangements and segregating when the between-donor standard deviation exceeded 5%. To diagnose cytomegalovirus status from the catalog of TCR beta chain sequences, a statistical classification framework was built. In a later analysis, TCR nucleotide sequences were compared against IMGT/GENE-DB human TR gene sequences so that V and J genes could be assigned. Using the TCRdist pipeline, a later analysis assigned CDR3 sequences along with most-parsimonious VDJ recombination scenarios. A later analysis defined each TCR beta chain by its CDR3 amino acid sequence plus V-gene family, and excluded reads lacking a unique V-gene family. In a later analysis, a few hundred highly shared, low-generation-probability nucleotide sequences were removed to address suspected cross-contamination and a sequencing artifact. In a later analysis, a clonal expansion index was calculated for each public chain from normalized within-repertoire ranks of inferred template counts. In a later analysis, generation probabilities were computed using a VDJ recombination model fitted to out-of-frame rearrangements, and the results were checked against IGoR. In a later analysis, TCR-TCR, TCR-HLA and TCR-CMV co-occurrence was scored with hypergeometric tests, and a repertoire-size bias correction was applied to TCR pairs. False discovery rates were estimated in a later analysis by permuting HLA or CMV assignments 20 times. A later analysis grouped co-occurring TCRs with DBSCAN, adding TCRdist sequence similarity when clustering within HLA-allele-positive subsets. Repertoires with fewer than 30,000 or more than 120,000 public chains were left out of co-occurrence clustering, as were a handful of repertoires with anomalous nucleotide sharing. Here the immuneACCESS table is served through TCRdb, limited to in-frame sequences with V and J called. Missing clones are a known gap in these copies; in checked studies unresolved V genes cover under half, and the rest lacks a known reason. The V and J calls and clone size are taken from that table; D and trimming were inferred from the DNA. Recorded for this sample are about 120,000 clones; approximately 80% of them occurred a single time. Approximately 4.5% of the sample belongs to the ten largest clones.

The receptor's source is a male donor in good health and CMV-seropositive. The sequencing sample was made of PBMCs. Rearrangement joined TRBV18 to TRBJ1-1; TRBD1 might be the D gene, on 5 matching bases. The encoded CDR3 is CASSLQGNTEAFF. The DNA sequence reads TGTGCCAGCTCACTCCAGGGGAACACTGAAGCTTTCTTT.